This TCR beta chain emerged from a study of control samples from healthy donors and cancer patients. CDR1 and CDR2 (germline): SGHNT, YYREEE (reference sequence). The CDR3 spans 13 residues. Trimming left V 5 bases short and J 3 bases short, with 11 bases between. Data came from immunoSEQ multiplex PCR; TCRdb stores just in-frame clones and leaves some out. The table has 170,000 or so clones, about 92% seen once. The rearrangement uses TRBV5-4 and TRBJ1-2; D possibly corresponds to TRBD1 (5 bases). Sequenced sample: blood. This TCR came from a man aged 25-45 years in good health. Written as DNA, the CDR3 is TGTGCCAGCAGTAAGGGAGGGGACTATGGCTACACCTTC. Protein product: CASSKGGDYGYTF.